These 10 T cell receptor beta chains came from one sample sequenced in a study of CD4 T cells in relation to SARS-CoV-2 and coronaviruses. CD4+ T cells from unexposed donors were obtained before the COVID-19 pandemic (2011-2018). CD4+ T cells were isolated from the cells after 10 days of culture. Assay: immunoSEQ multiplex PCR; the TCRdb copy retains only in-frame clones and omits some. The table has under 20,000 clones, 60% to 85% seen once. Antigen specificity for these receptors is unknown. The specimen was CD4+ T cells from PBMCs, cultured in vitro. These TCRs come from a human donor in good health.

This clone was counted a few times. The V gene is TRBV5-1, the J gene TRBJ1-2; no clear D. CDR3 length: 13 residues. The germline gives CDR1 SGHRS, CDR2 YFSETQ. The V gene lost 0 bases and the J gene lost 1 base, with 4 bases spanning the gap. The CDR3: CASSLDSNYGYTF. The CDR3 DNA follows: TGCGCCAGCAGCTTGGACAGTAACTATGGCTACACCTTC.

The chain carries TRBV5-1 and TRBJ2-2; TRBD2 might be the D (6 bases). Germline assignment: CDR1 SGHRS and CDR2 YFSETQ. This CDR3 has 16 amino acids. Trimming took 0 bases from V and 0 from J, leaving 9 bases between them. The CDR3 DNA reads TGCGCCAGCAGCTTGGGCGGGACTCCGAACACCGGGGAGCTGTTTTTT. This translates into CASSLGGTPNTGELFF. The variable domain in full, with the rest retrieved from reference TRBV5-1 and TRBJ2-2, is KAGVTQTPRYLIKTRGQQVTLSCSPISGHRSVSWYQQTPGQGLQFLFEYFSETQRNKGNFPGRFSGRQFSNSRSEMNVSTLELGDSALYLCASSLGGTPNTGELFFGEGSRLTVL.

The chain carries TRBV5-1 and TRBJ2-3; 9 bases are shared with TRBD2. The CDR3 sequence is 14 residues long. Unmatched junction bases numbered 4, after V lost 4 bases and J lost 4 bases. From germline, CDR1 is SGHRS and CDR2 YFSETQ. The CDR3 reads CASSAGLAADTQYF. CDR3 in DNA: TGCGCCAGCAGCGCGGGACTAGCCGCAGATACGCAGTATTTT.

This clone was detected only a few times. The J gene is TRBJ2-1, the V gene TRBV19; D is perhaps TRBD2 (6 bases). Germline V lookup: CDR1 LNHDA, CDR2 SQIVND (reference sequence). Trimming left V 2 bases short and J 7 bases short, with 15 bases between. The CDR3 spans 15 residues. For the CDR3, the DNA is TGTGCCAGTAGTATATTCGGGAGTACGGTAAATGAGCAGTTCTTC. It translates to CASSIFGSTVNEQFF.

The chain employs TRBV27 and TRBJ2-3, with TRBD1 matching 8 bases. After removal of 3 bases from V and 3 bases from J, the junction contained 5 bases not matched to a gene. This CDR3 spans 15 amino acids. Germline loops: CDR1 MNHEY, CDR2 SMNVEV (reference sequence). This CDR3 reads CASSFRGLGTDTQYF. CDR3 coding DNA: TGTGCCAGCAGTTTCAGGGGGCTGGGGACAGATACGCAGTATTTT.

V gene TRBV7-8 combines with J gene TRBJ2-7; D remains unclear. Trimming removed 2 bases at V and 0 bases at J, with 8 bases between. Germline CDR1 and CDR2: SGHVS and FQNEAQ. The CDR3 has 14 residues. CDR3 amino acids: CASSLSTFSYEQYF. The CDR3 bases are TGTGCCAGCAGCTTATCCACGTTCTCCTACGAGCAGTACTTC.

The chain links TRBV30 to TRBJ1-3, with D hard to call. V was shortened by 3 bases and J by 0 bases, with 6 bases between the two germline ends. CDR1 and CDR2 from the germline V gene are GTSNPN and SVGIG (reference sequence). This CDR3 is 13 amino acids long. The CDR3 DNA reads as TGTGCCTGGAGGGTCCACTCTGGAAACACCATATATTTT. Its translation is CAWRVHSGNTIYF.

The V call is TRBV24-1, the J call TRBJ1-2, with D hard to call. The CDR3 has 17 residues. Germline assignment: CDR1 KGHDR and CDR2 SFDVKD. V was trimmed by 3 bases and J by 2 bases, leaving 18 bases between them. The CDR3 nucleotides are TGTGCCACCAGTGATGGCGGTCGAGGGAAAACAAACTATGGCTACACCTTC. Translating it yields CATSDGGRGKTNYGYTF.

The CDR3 DNA follows: TGTGCCAGCAGCCGTGGCCTAGGCCTCGAGCAGTACTTC. Encoded protein: CASSRGLGLEQYF. This chain links TRBV12-3 or TRBV12-4 with TRBJ2-7; unclear D gene. The V gene lost 6 bases and the J gene lost 6 bases, with 15 bases spanning the gap. This CDR3 region has 13 residues.

J is TRBJ2-1 and V is TRBV24-1; D might be TRBD1 (5 bases). With 2 bases removed from V and 8 bases from J, the gap between germline ends came to 15 bases. The V gene's germline CDR1 is KGHDR and CDR2 SFDVKD. This CDR3 has 15 amino acids. The CDR3 is CATSDWVARVDEQFF. DNA of the CDR3: TGTGCCACCAGTGATTGGGTGGCCAGGGTGGATGAGCAGTTCTTC.